This note documents a single TCR beta chain sequence. The data derive from a study of blood T cell repertoires in COVID-19. Study details: The analysed material was cDNA or gDNA that came from T cells, B-cell-depleted T cells, or PBMCs.

V was pared by 5 bases and J by 3 bases, with 15 bases between. CDR3 size: 15 residues. Germline V gives CDR1 SGHNT, CDR2 YENEEA. Per the study methods: Estimates of nucleated cell counts were drawn from the amplification of reference gene primers. Sequencing was performed with immunoSEQ multiplex PCR; in TCRdb, only in-frame clones are kept and a portion is missing. V, J and clone size are those of that table, while D and trimming were read from the DNA. The data contain 95,000 or so clones, less than 85% of them singletons. The receptor comes from a human donor in a cohort sampled during active COVID-19. V is TRBV11-3 and J is TRBJ2-3; a possible D gene is TRBD1 (6 bases). The source material was peripheral blood. DNA of the CDR3: TGTGCCAGCAGCCACCCTGGGGACAAGACAGATACGCAGTATTTT. It is translated as CASSHPGDKTDTQYF.